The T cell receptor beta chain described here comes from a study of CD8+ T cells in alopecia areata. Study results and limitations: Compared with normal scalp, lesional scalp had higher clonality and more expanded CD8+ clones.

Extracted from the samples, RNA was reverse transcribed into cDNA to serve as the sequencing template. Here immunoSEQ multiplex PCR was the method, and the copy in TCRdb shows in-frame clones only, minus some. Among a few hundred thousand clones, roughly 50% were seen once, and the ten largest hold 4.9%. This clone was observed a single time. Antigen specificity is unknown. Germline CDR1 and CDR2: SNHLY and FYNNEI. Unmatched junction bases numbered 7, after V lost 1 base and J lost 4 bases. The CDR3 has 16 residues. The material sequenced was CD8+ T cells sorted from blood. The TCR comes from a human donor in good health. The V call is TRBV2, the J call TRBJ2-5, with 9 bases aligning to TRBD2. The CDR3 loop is CASSEVRLAGRETQYF. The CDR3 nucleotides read TGTGCCAGCAGTGAAGTTCGGCTAGCGGGGAGAGAGACCCAGTACTTC.